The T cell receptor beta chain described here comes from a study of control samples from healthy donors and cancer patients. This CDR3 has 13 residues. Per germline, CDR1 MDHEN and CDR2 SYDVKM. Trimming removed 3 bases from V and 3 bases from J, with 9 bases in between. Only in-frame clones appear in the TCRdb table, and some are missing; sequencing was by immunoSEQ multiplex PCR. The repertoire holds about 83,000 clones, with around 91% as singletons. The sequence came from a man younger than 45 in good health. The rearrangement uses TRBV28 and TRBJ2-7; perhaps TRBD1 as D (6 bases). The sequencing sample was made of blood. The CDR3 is CASSFTGRYEQYF. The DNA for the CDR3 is TGTGCCAGCAGTTTTACAGGGCGCTACGAGCAGTACTTC.